Presented here are 20 T cell receptor beta chains from one specimen sequenced in a study of T-cell reconstitution after alpha-beta-depleted transplantation in children. The TCRbeta library incorporated unique molecular identifiers. TCRdb fed the PCR reads into MiXCR, producing one record per CDR3 protein. The sample has hundreds of thousands of distinct CDR3 sequences, over 10% seen once. This material consisted of PBMCs, mostly from graft donor cells, taken 360 days after TCRalphabeta/CD19-depleted stem cell transplant. The receptors were sampled from a male patient under 18 who had a stem cell transplant for acute myeloid leukemia, so the T cells may come from the graft donor.

This clonotype came up a few times. The chain recombines TRBV9 with TRBJ2-1; 10 bases are a match to TRBD2. CDR3 length: 15 amino acids. Germline V gives CDR1 SGDLS, CDR2 YYNGEE. The V segment lost 4 bases and the J segment 8 bases; nucleotides outside the gene matches: 9. Written as DNA, the CDR3 is TGTGCCAGCAGCCCGGCGGCTAGCGGGAGCCATGAGCAGTTCTTC. Translation: CASSPAASGSHEQFF.

The chain employs TRBV25-1 and TRBJ2-1; 9 nucleotides match TRBD1. Germline assignment: CDR1 MGHDK and CDR2 SYGVNS. This CDR3 region has 15 residues. With 4 bases clipped from V and 7 bases from J, the junction kept 8 bases outside the gene matches. The CDR3 spells CASSVPGQGWNEQFF. The CDR3 coding sequence is TGTGCCAGCAGTGTACCGGGACAGGGTTGGAATGAGCAGTTCTTC. Based on the CDR3 plus reference TRBV25-1 and TRBJ2-1, the full variable domain is EADIYQTPRYLVIGTGKKITLECSQTMGHDKMYWYQQDPGMELHLIHYSYGVNSTEKGDLSSESTVSRIRTEHFPLTLESARPSHTSQYLCASSVPGQGWNEQFFGPGTRLTVL.

This clonotype was seen repeatedly, ten times or more. The chain is built from TRBV10-3 and TRBJ2-2; 10 bases are shared with TRBD2. Germline lookup yields CDR1 ENHRY and CDR2 SYGVKD. The CDR3 has 18 residues. V lost 2 bases and J lost 3; bases outside the gene matches: 9. CDR3 sequence (DNA): TGTGCCATCAGTGAGGAACTAGCGGGAACCCCGTACACCGGGGAGCTGTTTTTT. It yields the protein CAISEELAGTPYTGELFF.

CDR3 nucleotides: TGCAGTGCTAGAGGATGGGCGGGAGGAAGTTACGAGCAGTACTTC. Translated, it gives CSARGWAGGSYEQYF. V gene TRBV20-1 combines with J gene TRBJ2-7, with 8 bases identical to TRBD2. Germline lookup yields CDR1 DFQATT and CDR2 SNEGSKA (reference sequence). The V gene end was trimmed by 1 base and the J gene end by 4 bases; junction bases not matched to a gene: 9. The CDR3 loop spans 15 amino acids.

The J gene is TRBJ2-2, the V gene TRBV7-2; D might be TRBD1 or TRBD2, each matching 5 bases. Germline CDR1 SGHTA, CDR2 FQGNSA. Trimming cost V 1 base and J 8 bases, with 14 bases left between them. This CDR3 region has 15 residues. The CDR3 DNA is TGTGCCAGCAGCTTAGTCGGGACGGCCGAGGGGGAGCTGTTTTTT. Its translation is CASSLVGTAEGELFF.

This clonotype was seen only a few times. This chain links TRBV9 with TRBJ2-7, with TRBD2 identical over 8 bases. The CDR3 covers 15 residues. J was trimmed by 3 bases and V by 0 bases; bases with no gene match: 5. CDR1 SGDLS and CDR2 YYNGEE come from the germline V gene. As DNA, the CDR3 is TGTGCCAGCAGCGTAGACCCTAGCGGGCGCTACGAGCAGTACTTC. Protein sequence: CASSVDPSGRYEQYF.

The chain links TRBV10-3 to TRBJ2-7; 13 positions agree with TRBD2. Per the germline V gene, CDR1 is ENHRY and CDR2 is SYGVKD. Trimming took 6 bases from V and 5 from J; bases not matched to a gene: 7. This CDR3 is built from 15 residues. The CDR3: CAISGLAGVRNEQYF. DNA for the CDR3: TGTGCCATCAGCGGACTAGCGGGAGTTCGGAACGAGCAGTACTTC.

This rearrangement joins TRBV27 to TRBJ2-1, with D perhaps matching TRBD2 (7 bases). The CDR3 extends over 15 amino acids. The germline CDR1 and CDR2 sequences are MNHEY and SMNVEV (reference sequence). The V end was cut by 6 bases, the J end by 7 bases, with 19 bases between. CDR3 in DNA: TGTGCCAGCAGCCCCGTAGGGGGGGGGGTAAATGAGCAGTTCTTC. This codes for CASSPVGGGVNEQFF.

J is TRBJ2-5 and V is TRBV4-3; D remains ambiguous. Per germline, CDR1 LGHNA and CDR2 YSLEER. The V and J ends lost 4 bases and 0 bases respectively, with 9 bases between them. The CDR3 consists of 14 residues. CDR3 sequence reads: CASSPERYQETQYF. As DNA, the CDR3 is TGCGCCAGCAGCCCCGAGAGGTACCAAGAGACCCAGTACTTC.

At least ten counts were recorded for this clonotype. The chain has TRBV10-3 and TRBJ2-7; D could derive from TRBD1 or TRBD2 (5 bases each). Trimming took 7 bases from V and 0 from J, leaving 13 bases between them. The CDR3 has 14 residues. CDR1 ENHRY and CDR2 SYGVKD come from the germline V gene. The CDR3 DNA reads as TGTGCCATCACCCTGGGACCGAGCTCCTACGAGCAGTACTTC. This gives the protein CAITLGPSSYEQYF.

The genes are TRBV7-2 and TRBJ2-1; 11 bases are shared with TRBD2. V gave up 5 bases and J gave up 7 bases; unmatched junction bases: 10. Germline-derived CDR1 and CDR2 are SGHTA and FQGNSA. The CDR3 is made up of 16 amino acids. CDR3 sequence reads: CASSLLSGREQNEQFF. The CDR3 nucleotides are TGTGCCAGCAGCCTACTTAGCGGGAGGGAACAAAATGAGCAGTTCTTC.

This clonotype appeared many times. This chain connects TRBV12-3 or TRBV12-4 to TRBJ2-1, with 11 bases that match TRBD2. The V segment lost 3 bases and the J segment 2 bases; nucleotides outside the gene matches: 3. The CDR3 loop spans 16 amino acids. The DNA of the CDR3 is TGTGCCAGCAGTTTTCTACTAGCGGGAGCCTACAATGAGCAGTTCTTC. It encodes CASSFLLAGAYNEQFF.

Only a few counts were recorded for this clonotype. The V and J genes are TRBV6-5 and TRBJ2-5; a weak D match, TRBD1 (5 bases). From germline, CDR1 is MNHEY and CDR2 SVGAGI. The CDR3 consists of 16 residues. V was shortened by 2 bases and J by 0 bases, with 13 bases between the two germline ends. The CDR3 DNA reads as TGTGCCAGCAGTTACCTACTTATGGGGCACCAAGAGACCCAGTACTTC. Translated, it gives CASSYLLMGHQETQYF.

About this clonotype: The junction and the germline gene differ at one end; a read error may be behind it. The CDR3 here is CASSGTGYNF. The CDR3 region has the DNA TGTGCCAGCAGTGGGACAGGGTATAACTTC. The V call is TRBV25-1, the J call TRBJ1-2, with 8 bases that match TRBD1. The CDR3 is 10 residues long. Germline V gene data show CDR1 as MGHDK and CDR2 as SYGVNS.

The table lists this clonotype with a few counts. The CDR3 sequence is CASSLTPTNEKLFF. CDR3 DNA sequence: TGTGCCAGCAGCTTAACACCAACTAATGAAAAACTGTTTTTT. The genes are TRBV7-8 and TRBJ1-4, with D unresolved. The CDR3 spans 14 residues. Germline values: CDR1 SGHVS, CDR2 FQNEAQ. V gave up 2 bases and J gave up 0 bases, with 4 bases separating them.

This clonotype showed up just a few times. The V call is TRBV12-3 or TRBV12-4, the J call TRBJ2-1, with TRBD2 matching over 8 bases. The CDR3 covers 17 residues. Unmatched junction bases numbered 12, after V lost 5 bases and J lost 3 bases. Written as DNA, the CDR3 is TGTGCCAGCAGTCCGGGGGACGGGAGGGAACGCTACAATGAGCAGTTCTTC. The encoded protein is CASSPGDGRERYNEQFF.

This clonotype was counted many times. The chain has TRBV12-3 or TRBV12-4 and TRBJ2-1; D could derive from TRBD1 or TRBD2 (5 bases each). Trimming took 10 bases from V and 0 from J, leaving 16 bases between them. This CDR3 comprises 15 residues. CDR3: CANSPGPSSYNEQFF. As DNA, the CDR3 is TGTGCCAATAGTCCGGGACCAAGCTCCTACAATGAGCAGTTCTTC.

The chain recombines TRBV21-1 with TRBJ2-7; TRBD1, the D gene given by the table, was not confirmed from the DNA. TRBV21-1 is annotated as a pseudogene. The length of the CDR3 is 16 residues. In DNA form, the CDR3 reads TGTGCCAGCAGCAAAGACGGGTCAGGGGAGATATACGAGCAGTACTTC. Residues: CASSKDGSGEIYEQYF.

V usage is TRBV12-3 or TRBV12-4 and J usage is TRBJ2-7; a possible D gene is TRBD2 (5 bases). The CDR3 extends over 16 amino acids. The V and J ends lost 7 bases and 2 bases respectively, with 21 bases between them. The CDR3 loop is CASTFTTAAVTYEQYF. CDR3 bases: TGTGCCAGCACCTTTACCACAGCGGCGGTGACCTACGAGCAGTACTTC.

This clonotype has at least ten counts. J is TRBJ2-5 and V is TRBV29-1, with D maybe TRBD1 (6 bases). This CDR3 is 13 amino acids long. Germline-derived CDR1 and CDR2 are SQVTM and ANQGSEA. The germline V and J ends were trimmed by 6 bases and 4 bases, with 15 bases remaining between them. CDR3: CSVTGRLRETQYF. The CDR3 DNA sequence: TGCAGCGTCACAGGGAGACTTCGAGAGACCCAGTACTTC.